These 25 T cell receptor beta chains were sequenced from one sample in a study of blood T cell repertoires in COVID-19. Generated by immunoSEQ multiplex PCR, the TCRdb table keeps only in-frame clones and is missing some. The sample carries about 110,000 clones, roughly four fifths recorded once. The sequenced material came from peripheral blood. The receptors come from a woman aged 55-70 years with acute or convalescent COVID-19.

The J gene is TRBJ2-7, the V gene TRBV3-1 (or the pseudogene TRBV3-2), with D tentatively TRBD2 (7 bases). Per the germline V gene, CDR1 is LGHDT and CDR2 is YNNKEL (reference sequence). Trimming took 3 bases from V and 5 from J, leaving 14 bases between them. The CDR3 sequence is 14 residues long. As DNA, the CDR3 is TGTGCCAGCAGCCACCGGGGGGCGACCAACGAGCAGTACTTC. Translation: CASSHRGATNEQYF.

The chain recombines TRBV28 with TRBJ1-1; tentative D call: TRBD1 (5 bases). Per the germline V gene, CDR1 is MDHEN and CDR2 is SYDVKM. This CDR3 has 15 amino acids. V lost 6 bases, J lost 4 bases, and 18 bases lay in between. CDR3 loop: CASSWALRGGTEAFF. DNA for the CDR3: TGTGCCAGCAGCTGGGCCCTAAGGGGTGGCACTGAAGCTTTCTTT.

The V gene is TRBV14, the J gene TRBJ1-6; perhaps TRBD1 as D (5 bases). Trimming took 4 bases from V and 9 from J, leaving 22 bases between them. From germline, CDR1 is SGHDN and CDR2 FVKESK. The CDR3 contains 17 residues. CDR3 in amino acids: CASSRHSRRGSGSPLHF. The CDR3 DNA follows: TGTGCCAGCAGCCGCCATTCAAGGAGGGGTTCGGGTTCACCCCTCCACTTT.

The CDR3 DNA is TGTGCCAGCAGTTTCGAGGGCTATCAGCCCCAGCATTTT. Its protein product is CASSFEGYQPQHF. The J gene is TRBJ1-5, the V gene TRBV28; no clear D. Trimming pared 3 bases from V and 5 bases from J, leaving 8 bases between. The CDR3 is made up of 13 amino acids. Germline loops: CDR1 MDHEN, CDR2 SYDVKM.

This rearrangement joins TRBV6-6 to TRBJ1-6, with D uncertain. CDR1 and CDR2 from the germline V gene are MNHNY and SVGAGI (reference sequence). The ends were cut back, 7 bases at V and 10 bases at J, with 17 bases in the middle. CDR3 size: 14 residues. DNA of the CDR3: TGTGCCAGCAACCTTGGGGAGGGTTGGTCACCCCTCCACTTT. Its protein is CASNLGEGWSPLHF.

The CDR3 is CASSYGGGGQPQHF. For the CDR3, the DNA is TGTGCCAGCAGTTACGGCGGGGGAGGTCAGCCCCAGCATTTT. This chain joins TRBV6-5 and TRBJ1-5, with D tentatively TRBD1 (5 bases). From germline, CDR1 is MNHEY and CDR2 SVGAGI. Trimming removed 2 bases at V and 6 bases at J, with 11 bases between. This CDR3 is built from 14 residues.

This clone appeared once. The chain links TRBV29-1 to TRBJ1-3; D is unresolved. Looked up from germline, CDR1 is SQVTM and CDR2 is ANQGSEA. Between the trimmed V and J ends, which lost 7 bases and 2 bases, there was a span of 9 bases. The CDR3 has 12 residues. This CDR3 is CSAENAGNTIYF. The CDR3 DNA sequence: TGCAGCGCCGAGAATGCTGGAAACACCATATATTTT. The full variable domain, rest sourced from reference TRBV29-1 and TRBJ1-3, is SAVISQKPSRDICQRGTSLTIQCQVDSQVTMMFWYRQQPGQSLTLIATANQGSEATYESGFVIDKFPISRPNLTFSTLTVSNMSPEDSSIYLCSAENAGNTIYFGEGSWLTVV.

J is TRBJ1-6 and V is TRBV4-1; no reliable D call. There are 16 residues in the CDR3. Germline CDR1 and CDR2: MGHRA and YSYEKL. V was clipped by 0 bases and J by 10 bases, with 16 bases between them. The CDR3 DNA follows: TGCGCCAGCAGCCAAGAGGCGGATAGTAGCGGCTCACCCCTCCACTTT. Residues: CASSQEADSSGSPLHF.

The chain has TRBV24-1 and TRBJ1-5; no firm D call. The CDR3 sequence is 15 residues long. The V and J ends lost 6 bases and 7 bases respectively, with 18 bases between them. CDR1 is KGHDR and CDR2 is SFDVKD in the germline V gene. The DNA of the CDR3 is TGTGCCACCAGTCAATCCGGGAGGCTATCGCAGCCCCAGCATTTT. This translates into CATSQSGRLSQPQHF.

This chain's CDR3 is CASSQVLSPPGPGNTIYF. CDR3 nucleotides: TGTGCCAGCAGCCAAGTATTATCCCCACCAGGGCCGGGAAACACCATATATTTT. The V call is TRBV3-1 (or the pseudogene TRBV3-2), the J call TRBJ1-3; the D gene is possibly TRBD1 (5 bases). The CDR3 consists of 18 residues. Trimming stripped 1 base from V and 4 bases from J, with 20 bases between. Germline V CDR1 and CDR2: LGHDT, YNNKEL (reference sequence).

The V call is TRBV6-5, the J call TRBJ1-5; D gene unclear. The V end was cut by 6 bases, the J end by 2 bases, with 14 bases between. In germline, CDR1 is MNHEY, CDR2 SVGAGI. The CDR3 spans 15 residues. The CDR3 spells CASSALRLGNQPQHF. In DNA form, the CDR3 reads TGTGCCAGCAGCGCCCTCCGGTTAGGCAATCAGCCCCAGCATTTT.

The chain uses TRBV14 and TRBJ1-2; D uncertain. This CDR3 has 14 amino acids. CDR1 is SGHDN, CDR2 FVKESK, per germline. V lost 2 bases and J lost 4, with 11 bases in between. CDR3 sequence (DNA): TGTGCCAGCAGCCAAATTGAGGGAGGCTATGGCTACACCTTC. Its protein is CASSQIEGGYGYTF.

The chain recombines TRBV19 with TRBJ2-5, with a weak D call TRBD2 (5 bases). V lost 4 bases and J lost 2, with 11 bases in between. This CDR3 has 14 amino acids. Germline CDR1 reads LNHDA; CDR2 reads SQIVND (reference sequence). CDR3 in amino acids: CASSTRTGQETQYF. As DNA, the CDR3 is TGTGCCAGTAGTACTAGGACTGGACAAGAGACCCAGTACTTC.

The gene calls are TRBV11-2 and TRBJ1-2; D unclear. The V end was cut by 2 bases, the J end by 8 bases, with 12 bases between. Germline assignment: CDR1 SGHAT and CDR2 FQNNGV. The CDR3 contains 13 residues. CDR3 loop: CASSLSIVGGYTF. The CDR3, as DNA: TGTGCCAGCAGCTTATCTATCGTCGGGGGCTACACCTTC.

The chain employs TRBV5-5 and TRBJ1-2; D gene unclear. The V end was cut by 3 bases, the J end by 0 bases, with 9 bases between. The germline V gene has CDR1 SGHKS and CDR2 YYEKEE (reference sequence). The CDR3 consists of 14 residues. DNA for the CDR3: TGTGCCAGCAGCTCCCCTGGAGCTAACTATGGCTACACCTTC. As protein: CASSSPGANYGYTF.

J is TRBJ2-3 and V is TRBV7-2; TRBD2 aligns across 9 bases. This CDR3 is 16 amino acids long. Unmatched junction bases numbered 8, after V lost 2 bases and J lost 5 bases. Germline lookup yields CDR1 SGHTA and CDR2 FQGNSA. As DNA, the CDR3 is TGTGCCAGCAGCTTACGTGGCGGGGGGGCACAAGATACGCAGTATTTT. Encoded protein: CASSLRGGGAQDTQYF.

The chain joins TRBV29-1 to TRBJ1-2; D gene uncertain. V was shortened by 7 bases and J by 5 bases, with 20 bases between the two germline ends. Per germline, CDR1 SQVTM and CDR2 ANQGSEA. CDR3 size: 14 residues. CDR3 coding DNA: TGCAGCGCCGTGGTCGGTGGTGTATTATATGGCTACACCTTC. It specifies CSAVVGGVLYGYTF.

Here the CDR3 DNA reads TGTGCCAGCAGCCTCGGGGAGGGGGTCTACGAGCAGTACTTC. Its protein product is CASSLGEGVYEQYF. The rearrangement links TRBV3-1 (or the pseudogene TRBV3-2) to TRBJ2-7; D is perhaps TRBD2 (7 bases). Germline CDR1 is LGHDT and CDR2 is YNNKEL (reference sequence). The V gene lost 4 bases and the J gene lost 3 bases, with 13 bases spanning the gap. CDR3 length: 14 residues.

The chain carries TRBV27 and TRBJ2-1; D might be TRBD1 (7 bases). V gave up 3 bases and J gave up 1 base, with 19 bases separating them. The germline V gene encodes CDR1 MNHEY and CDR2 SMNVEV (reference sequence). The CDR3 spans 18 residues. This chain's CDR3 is CASSFLRAGGPSYNEQFF. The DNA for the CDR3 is TGTGCCAGCAGTTTTCTCCGAGCAGGGGGGCCTTCCTACAATGAGCAGTTCTTC.

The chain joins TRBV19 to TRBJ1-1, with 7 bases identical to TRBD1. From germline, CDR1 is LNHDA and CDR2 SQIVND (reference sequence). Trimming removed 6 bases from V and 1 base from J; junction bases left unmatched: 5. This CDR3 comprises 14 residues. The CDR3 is CASRNRGENTEAFF. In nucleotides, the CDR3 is TGTGCCAGTAGGAACAGGGGCGAGAACACTGAAGCTTTCTTT.

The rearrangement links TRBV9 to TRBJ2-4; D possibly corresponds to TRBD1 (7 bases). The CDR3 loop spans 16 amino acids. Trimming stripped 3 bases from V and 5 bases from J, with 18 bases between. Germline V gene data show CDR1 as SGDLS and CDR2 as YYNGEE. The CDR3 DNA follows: TGTGCCAGCAGCGCAGGGGGGCGGCCCTCCGAAAACATTCAGTACTTC. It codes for CASSAGGRPSENIQYF.

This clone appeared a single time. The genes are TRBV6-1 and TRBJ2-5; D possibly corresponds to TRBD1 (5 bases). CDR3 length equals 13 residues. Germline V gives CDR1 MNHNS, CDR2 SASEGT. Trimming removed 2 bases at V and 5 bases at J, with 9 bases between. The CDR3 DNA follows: TGTGCCAGCAGTGAAATTAGGGGTGAGACCCAGTACTTC. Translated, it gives CASSEIRGETQYF.

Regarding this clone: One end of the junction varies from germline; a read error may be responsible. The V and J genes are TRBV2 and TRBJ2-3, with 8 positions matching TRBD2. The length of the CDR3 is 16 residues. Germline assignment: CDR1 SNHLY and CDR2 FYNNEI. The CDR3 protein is CASSEAPSGGAETQYF. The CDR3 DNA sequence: TGTGCCAGCAGTGAAGCGCCGAGCGGGGGCGCAGAAACGCAGTATTTT.

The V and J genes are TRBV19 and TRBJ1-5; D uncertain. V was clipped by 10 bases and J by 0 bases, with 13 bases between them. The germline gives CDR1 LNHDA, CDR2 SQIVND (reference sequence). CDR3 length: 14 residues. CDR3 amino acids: CATMEAVSNQPQHF. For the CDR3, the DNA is TGTGCCACTATGGAAGCGGTTAGCAATCAGCCCCAGCATTTT.

CDR3 residues: CASSLQGTGNYEQYF. The CDR3 DNA sequence: TGTGCCAGCAGCCTACAAGGGACAGGGAACTACGAGCAGTACTTC. The chain is built from TRBV25-1 and TRBJ2-7; TRBD1 matches 9 bases. This CDR3 has 15 amino acids. Losses at the gene ends were 6 bases for V and 3 bases for J; bases not matched to a gene: 9. The germline gives CDR1 MGHDK, CDR2 SYGVNS.